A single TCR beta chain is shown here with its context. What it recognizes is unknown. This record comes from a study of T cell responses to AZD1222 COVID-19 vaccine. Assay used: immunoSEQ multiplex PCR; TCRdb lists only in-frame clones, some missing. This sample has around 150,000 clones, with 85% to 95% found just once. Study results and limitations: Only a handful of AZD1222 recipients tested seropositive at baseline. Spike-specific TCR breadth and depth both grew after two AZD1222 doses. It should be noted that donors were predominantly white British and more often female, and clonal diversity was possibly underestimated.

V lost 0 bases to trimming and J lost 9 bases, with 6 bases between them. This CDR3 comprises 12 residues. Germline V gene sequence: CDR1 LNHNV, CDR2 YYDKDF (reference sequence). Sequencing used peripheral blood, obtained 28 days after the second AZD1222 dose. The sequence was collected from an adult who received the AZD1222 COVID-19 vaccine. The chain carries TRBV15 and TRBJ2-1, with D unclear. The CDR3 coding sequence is TGTGCCACCAGCAGAGAATCAAGTGAGCAGTTCTTC. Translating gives CATSRESSEQFF.